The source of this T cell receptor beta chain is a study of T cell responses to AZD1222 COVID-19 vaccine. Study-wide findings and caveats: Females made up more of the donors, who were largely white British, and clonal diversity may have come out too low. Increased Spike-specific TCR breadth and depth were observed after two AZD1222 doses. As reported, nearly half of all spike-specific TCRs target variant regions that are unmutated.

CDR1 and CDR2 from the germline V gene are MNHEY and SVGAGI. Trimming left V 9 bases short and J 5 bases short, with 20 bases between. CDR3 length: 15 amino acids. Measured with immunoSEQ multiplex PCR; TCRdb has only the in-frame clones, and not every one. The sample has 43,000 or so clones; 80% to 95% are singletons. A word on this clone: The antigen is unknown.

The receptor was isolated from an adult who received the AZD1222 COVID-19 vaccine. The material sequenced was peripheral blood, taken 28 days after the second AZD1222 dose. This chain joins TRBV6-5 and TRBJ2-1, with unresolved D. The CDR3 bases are TGTGCCAGTAAGATCGGGCCCGCGGAGCACAATGAGCAGTTCTTC. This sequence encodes CASKIGPAEHNEQFF.